The 8 T cell receptor beta chains given below trace back to one sample, sequenced in a study of response to subunit inactivated influenza vaccine. TCRdb fed the RT-PCR reads into MiXCR, producing one record per CDR3 protein. The sample has about 500,000 distinct CDR3 sequences, about 15% seen once. Sequencing was performed on CD4+ T cells sorted from PBMCs, taken around 2 years after vaccination. These receptors were collected from a man aged 50-75 years who received an inactivated influenza vaccine.

J is TRBJ2-2 and V is TRBV20-1; D perhaps matches TRBD1 (5 bases). Germline V CDR1 and CDR2: DFQATT, SNEGSKA (reference sequence). The CDR3 loop spans 13 amino acids. V gave up 5 bases and J gave up 7 bases, with 14 bases separating them. CDR3 in amino acids: CSARQLLGGELFF. In nucleotides, the CDR3 is TGCAGTGCTCGACAGCTTTTGGGCGGGGAGCTGTTTTTT.

The chain has TRBV12-3 or TRBV12-4 and TRBJ2-7; 9 bases fit TRBD2. There are 16 residues in the CDR3. V was pared by 3 bases and J by 2 bases, with 8 bases of the junction left unmatched. The CDR3 nucleotides are TGTGCCAGCAGTTTTGGACCCCAGCGGGGGGCCTACGAGCAGTACTTC. Translation: CASSFGPQRGAYEQYF.

J is TRBJ2-7 and V is TRBV5-1; no reliable D call. The CDR3 is 13 residues long. V was pared by 0 bases and J by 1 base, with 5 bases between. Germline loops: CDR1 SGHRS, CDR2 YFSETQ. The CDR3 loop reads CASSLDLSYEQYF. CDR3 nucleotide sequence: TGCGCCAGCAGCTTGGACCTGTCCTACGAGCAGTACTTC.

The gene calls are TRBV7-9 and TRBJ1-2; D is ambiguous. V lost 1 base and J 2 bases, leaving 11 bases between the germline ends. This CDR3 is built from 15 residues. Germline loops: CDR1 SEHNR, CDR2 FQNEAQ (reference sequence). CDR3 in amino acids: CASSLGAPENYGYTF. The CDR3 DNA reads TGTGCCAGCAGCTTAGGGGCACCAGAGAACTATGGCTACACCTTC.

This clonotype was recorded a few times. V and J are TRBV6-1 and TRBJ2-3, with D tentatively TRBD2 (5 bases). CDR3 length: 16 residues. Looked up from germline, CDR1 is MNHNS and CDR2 is SASEGT. The ends were cut back, 4 bases at V and 1 base at J, with 15 bases in the middle. The CDR3 coding sequence is TGTGCCAGCAGTGTCCTGAAATTGCGGGGCACAGATACGCAGTATTTT. Its translation: CASSVLKLRGTDTQYF.

This clonotype was observed a few times. The chain has TRBV20-1 and TRBJ2-5; 8 nucleotides agree with TRBD1. With V trimmed by 3 bases and J by 2 bases, 14 bases remained unmatched. CDR1 DFQATT and CDR2 SNEGSKA come from the germline V gene (reference sequence). The CDR3 loop spans 17 amino acids. The CDR3 DNA is TGCAGTGCTAGCCCGAGACCCCAGGGGGCCCTACAAGAGACCCAGTACTTC. Translated: CSASPRPQGALQETQYF.

This sequence joins TRBV7-9 and TRBJ2-2; 10 nucleotides agree with TRBD2. Per the germline V gene, CDR1 is SEHNR and CDR2 is FQNEAQ (reference sequence). Trimming took 5 bases from V and 3 from J; bases not matched to a gene: 3. This CDR3 has 15 residues. The CDR3 nucleotides read TGTGCCAGCAGCCCTAGCGGGAGCGACACCGGGGAGCTGTTTTTT. This codes for CASSPSGSDTGELFF.

This clonotype turned up a few times. The rearrangement uses TRBV7-8 and TRBJ2-7, with D unclear. Per the germline V gene, CDR1 is SGHVS and CDR2 is FQNEAQ. The CDR3 is made up of 13 amino acids. The V end was cut by 4 bases, the J end by 1 base, with 8 bases between. The chain's CDR3 is CASSSARSYEQYF. In nucleotides, the CDR3 is TGTGCCAGCAGCTCGGCGCGTTCCTACGAGCAGTACTTC.